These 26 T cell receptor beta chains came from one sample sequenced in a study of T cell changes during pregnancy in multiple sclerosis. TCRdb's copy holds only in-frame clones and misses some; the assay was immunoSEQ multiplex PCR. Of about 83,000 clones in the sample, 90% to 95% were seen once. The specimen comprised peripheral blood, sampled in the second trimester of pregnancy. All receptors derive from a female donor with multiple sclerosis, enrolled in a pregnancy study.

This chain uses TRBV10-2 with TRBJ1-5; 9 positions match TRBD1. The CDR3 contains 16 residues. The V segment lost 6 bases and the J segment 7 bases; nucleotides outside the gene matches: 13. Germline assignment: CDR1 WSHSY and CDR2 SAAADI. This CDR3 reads CASSDTGTGSQQPQHF. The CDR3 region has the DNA TGCGCCAGCAGCGATACCGGGACAGGGTCACAGCAGCCCCAGCATTTT.

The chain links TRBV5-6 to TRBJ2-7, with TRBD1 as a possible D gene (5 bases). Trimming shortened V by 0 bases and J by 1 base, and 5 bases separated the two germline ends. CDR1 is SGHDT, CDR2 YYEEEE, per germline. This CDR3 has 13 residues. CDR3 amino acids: CASSLGQSYEQYF. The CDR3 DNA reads TGTGCCAGCAGCTTGGGACAGTCCTACGAGCAGTACTTC.

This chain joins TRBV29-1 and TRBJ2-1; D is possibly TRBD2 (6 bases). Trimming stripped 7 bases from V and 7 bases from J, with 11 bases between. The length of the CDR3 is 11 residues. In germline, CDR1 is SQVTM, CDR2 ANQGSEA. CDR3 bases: TGCAGCGCCCCCGGGAGAAATGAGCAGTTCTTC. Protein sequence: CSAPGRNEQFF.

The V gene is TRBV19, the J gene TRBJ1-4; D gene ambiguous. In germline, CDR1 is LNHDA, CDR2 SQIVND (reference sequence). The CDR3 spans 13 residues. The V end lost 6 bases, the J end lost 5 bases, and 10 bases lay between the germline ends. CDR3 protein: CASSQGGNEKLFF. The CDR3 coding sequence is TGTGCCAGTAGCCAAGGAGGGAATGAAAAACTGTTTTTT.

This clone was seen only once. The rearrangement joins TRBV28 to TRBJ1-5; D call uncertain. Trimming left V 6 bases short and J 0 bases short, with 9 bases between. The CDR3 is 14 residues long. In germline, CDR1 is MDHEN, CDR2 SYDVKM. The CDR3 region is CASSSGVSNQPQHF. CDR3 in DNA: TGTGCCAGCAGCTCCGGGGTTAGCAATCAGCCCCAGCATTTT.

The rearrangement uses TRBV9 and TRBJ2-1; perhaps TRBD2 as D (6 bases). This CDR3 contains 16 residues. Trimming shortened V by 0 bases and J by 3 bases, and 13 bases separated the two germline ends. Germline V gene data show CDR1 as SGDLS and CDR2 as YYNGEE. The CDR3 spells CASSVAGGQVYNEQFF. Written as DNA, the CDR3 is TGTGCCAGCAGCGTAGCTGGAGGGCAGGTCTACAATGAGCAGTTCTTC.

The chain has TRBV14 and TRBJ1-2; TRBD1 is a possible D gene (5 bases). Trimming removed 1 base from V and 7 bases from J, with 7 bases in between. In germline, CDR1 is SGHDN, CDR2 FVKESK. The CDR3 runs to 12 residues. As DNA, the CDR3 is TGTGCCAGCAGCCAAGTTGGGGCTGGCTACACCTTC. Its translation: CASSQVGAGYTF.

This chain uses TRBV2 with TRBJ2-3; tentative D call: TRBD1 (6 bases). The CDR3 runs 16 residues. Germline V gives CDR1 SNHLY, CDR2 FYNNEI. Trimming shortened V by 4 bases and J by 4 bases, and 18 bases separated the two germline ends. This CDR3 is CASSGPTGIGADTQYF. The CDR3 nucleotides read TGTGCCAGCAGTGGGCCCACAGGGATAGGGGCAGATACGCAGTATTTT. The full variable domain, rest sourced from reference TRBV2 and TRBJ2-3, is EPEVTQTPSHQVTQMGQEVILRCVPISNHLYFYWYRQILGQKVEFLVSFYNNEISEKSEIFDDQFSVERPDGSNFTLKIRSTKLEDSAMYFCASSGPTGIGADTQYFGPGTRLTVL.

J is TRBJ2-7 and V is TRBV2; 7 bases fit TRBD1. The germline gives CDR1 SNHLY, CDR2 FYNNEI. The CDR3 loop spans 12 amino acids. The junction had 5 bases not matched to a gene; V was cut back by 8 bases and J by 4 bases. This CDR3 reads CASRDRAYEQYF. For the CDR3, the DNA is TGTGCCAGCCGCGACAGGGCGTACGAGCAGTACTTC.

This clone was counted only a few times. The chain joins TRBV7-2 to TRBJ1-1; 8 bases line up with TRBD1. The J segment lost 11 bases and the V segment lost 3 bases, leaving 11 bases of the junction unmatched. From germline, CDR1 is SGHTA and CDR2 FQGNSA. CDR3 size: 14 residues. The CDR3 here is CASSLDRASREAFF. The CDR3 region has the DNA TGTGCCAGCAGCTTGGACAGGGCGTCCCGCGAGGCTTTCTTT. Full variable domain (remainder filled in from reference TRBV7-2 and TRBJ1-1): GAGVSQSPSNKVTEKGKDVELRCDPISGHTALYWYRQSLGQGLEFLIYFQGNSAPDKSGLPSDRFSAERTGGSVSTLTIQRTQQEDSAVYLCASSLDRASREAFFGQGTRLTVV.

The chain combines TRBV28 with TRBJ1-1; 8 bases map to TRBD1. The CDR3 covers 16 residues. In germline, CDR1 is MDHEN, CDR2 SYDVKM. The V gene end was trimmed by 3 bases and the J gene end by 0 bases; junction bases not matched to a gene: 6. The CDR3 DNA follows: TGTGCCAGCAGTTTGCCTACGACAGGGGTGAACACTGAAGCTTTCTTT. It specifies CASSLPTTGVNTEAFF.

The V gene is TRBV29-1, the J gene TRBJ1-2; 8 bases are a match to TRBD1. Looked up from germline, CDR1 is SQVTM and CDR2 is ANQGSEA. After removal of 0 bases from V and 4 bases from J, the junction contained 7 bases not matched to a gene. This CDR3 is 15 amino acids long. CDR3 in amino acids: CSVEEARGHRYGYTF. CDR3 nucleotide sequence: TGCAGCGTTGAAGAGGCCAGGGGGCATCGCTATGGCTACACCTTC.

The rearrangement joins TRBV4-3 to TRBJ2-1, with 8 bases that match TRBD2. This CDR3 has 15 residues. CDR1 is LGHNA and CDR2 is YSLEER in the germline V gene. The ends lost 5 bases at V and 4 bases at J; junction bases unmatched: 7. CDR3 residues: CASSLTGGEYNEQFF. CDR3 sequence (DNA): TGCGCCAGCAGCTTGACGGGAGGGGAGTACAATGAGCAGTTCTTC.

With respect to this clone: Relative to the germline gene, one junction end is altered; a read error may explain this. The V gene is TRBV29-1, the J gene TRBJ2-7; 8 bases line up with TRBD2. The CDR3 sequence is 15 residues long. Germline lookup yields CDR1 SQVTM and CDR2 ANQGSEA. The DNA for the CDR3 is TGCAGCGCTGAAGGCCAGCGGGAGAATCACTACGAGCAGTACTTC. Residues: CSAEGQRENHYEQYF.

The chain's CDR3 is CASSLWGEKETQYF. The DNA for the CDR3 is TGTGCCAGTAGTCTATGGGGGGAAAAAGAGACCCAGTACTTC. The chain has TRBV19 and TRBJ2-5; maybe TRBD2 (6 bases). The V end was cut by 5 bases, the J end by 3 bases, with 13 bases between. This CDR3 comprises 14 residues. Germline V gene sequence: CDR1 LNHDA, CDR2 SQIVND (reference sequence).

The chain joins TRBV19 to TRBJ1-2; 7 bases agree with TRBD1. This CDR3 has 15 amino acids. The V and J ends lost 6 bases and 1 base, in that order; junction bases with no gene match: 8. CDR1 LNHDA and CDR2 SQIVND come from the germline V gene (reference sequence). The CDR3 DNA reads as TGTGCCAGTAGCAGACCAGGGGGAAGTAACTATGGCTACACCTTC. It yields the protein CASSRPGGSNYGYTF.

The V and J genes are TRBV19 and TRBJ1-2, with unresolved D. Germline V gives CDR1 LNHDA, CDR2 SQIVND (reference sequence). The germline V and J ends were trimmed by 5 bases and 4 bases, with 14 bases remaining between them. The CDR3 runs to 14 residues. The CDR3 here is CASSAALTGYGYTF. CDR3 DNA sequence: TGTGCCAGTAGTGCAGCCCTTACGGGCTATGGCTACACCTTC.

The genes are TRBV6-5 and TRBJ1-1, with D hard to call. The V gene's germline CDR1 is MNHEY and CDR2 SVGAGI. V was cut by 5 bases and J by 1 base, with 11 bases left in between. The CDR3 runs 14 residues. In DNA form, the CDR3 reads TGTGCCAGCAGTACCCGGAGCGGGAACACTGAAGCTTTCTTT. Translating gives CASSTRSGNTEAFF.

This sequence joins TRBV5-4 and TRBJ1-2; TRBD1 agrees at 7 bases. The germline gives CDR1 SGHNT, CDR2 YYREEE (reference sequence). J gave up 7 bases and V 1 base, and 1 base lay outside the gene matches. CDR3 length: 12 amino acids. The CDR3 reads CASSLRDSGYTF. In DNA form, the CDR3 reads TGTGCCAGCAGCTTGAGGGACAGTGGCTACACCTTC.

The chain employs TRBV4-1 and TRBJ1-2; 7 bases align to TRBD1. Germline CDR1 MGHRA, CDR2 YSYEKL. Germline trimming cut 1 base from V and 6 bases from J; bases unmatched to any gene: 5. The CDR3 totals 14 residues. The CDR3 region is CASSQVGQYHGYTF. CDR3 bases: TGCGCCAGCAGCCAAGTGGGACAGTACCATGGCTACACCTTC.

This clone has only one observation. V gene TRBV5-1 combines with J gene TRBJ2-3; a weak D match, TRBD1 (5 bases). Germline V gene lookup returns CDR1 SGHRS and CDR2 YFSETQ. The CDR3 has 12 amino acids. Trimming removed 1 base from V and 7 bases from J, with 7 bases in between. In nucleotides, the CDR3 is TGCGCCAGCAGCTTGAAGGGGAATACGCAGTATTTT. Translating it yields CASSLKGNTQYF.

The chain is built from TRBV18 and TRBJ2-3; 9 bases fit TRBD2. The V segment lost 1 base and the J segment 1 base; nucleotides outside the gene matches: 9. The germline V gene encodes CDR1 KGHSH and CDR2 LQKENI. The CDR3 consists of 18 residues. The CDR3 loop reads CASSPLALAGDGTDTQYF. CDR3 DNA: TGTGCCAGCTCACCACTAGCGTTAGCGGGAGACGGCACAGATACGCAGTATTTT.

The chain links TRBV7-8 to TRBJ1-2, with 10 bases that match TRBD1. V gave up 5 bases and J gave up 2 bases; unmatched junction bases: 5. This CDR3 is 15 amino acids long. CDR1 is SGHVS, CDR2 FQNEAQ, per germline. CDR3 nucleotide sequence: TGTGCCAGCAGCATCAGACAGGGGGCGAACTATGGCTACACCTTC. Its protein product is CASSIRQGANYGYTF.

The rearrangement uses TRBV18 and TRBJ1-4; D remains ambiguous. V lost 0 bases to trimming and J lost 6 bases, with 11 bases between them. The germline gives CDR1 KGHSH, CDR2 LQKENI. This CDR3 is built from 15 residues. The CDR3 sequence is CASSPPVTSDEKLFF. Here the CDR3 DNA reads TGTGCCAGCTCACCACCGGTAACAAGCGATGAAAAACTGTTTTTT.

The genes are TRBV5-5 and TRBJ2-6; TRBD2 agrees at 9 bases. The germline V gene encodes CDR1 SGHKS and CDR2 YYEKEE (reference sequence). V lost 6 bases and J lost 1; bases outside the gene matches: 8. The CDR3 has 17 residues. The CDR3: CASTRGGGLSGANVLTF. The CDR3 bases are TGTGCCAGCACTCGCGGGGGGGGATTATCTGGGGCCAACGTCCTGACTTTC.

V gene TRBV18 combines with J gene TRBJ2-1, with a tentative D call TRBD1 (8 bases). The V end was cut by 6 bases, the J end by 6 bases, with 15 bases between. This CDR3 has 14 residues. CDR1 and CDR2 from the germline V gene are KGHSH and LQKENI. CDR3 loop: CASSQDREGNEQFF. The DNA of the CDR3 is TGTGCCAGCTCCCAGGACAGGGAGGGCAATGAGCAGTTCTTC.